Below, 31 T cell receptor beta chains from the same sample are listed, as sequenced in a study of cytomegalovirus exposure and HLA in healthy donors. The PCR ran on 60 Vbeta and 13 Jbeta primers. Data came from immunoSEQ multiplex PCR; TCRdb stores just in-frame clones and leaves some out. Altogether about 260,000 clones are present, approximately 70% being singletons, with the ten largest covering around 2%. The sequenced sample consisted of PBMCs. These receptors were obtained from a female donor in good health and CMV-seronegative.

The CDR3 loop reads CASSLGAGESDTQYF. The CDR3 region has the DNA TGCGCCAGCAGCTTGGGAGCGGGAGAATCAGATACGCAGTATTTT. The V call is TRBV5-1, the J call TRBJ2-3; 8 nucleotides align to TRBD2. V lost 0 bases to trimming and J lost 4 bases; unmatched junction nucleotides: 4. Germline CDR1 reads SGHRS; CDR2 reads YFSETQ. The CDR3 is 15 residues long.

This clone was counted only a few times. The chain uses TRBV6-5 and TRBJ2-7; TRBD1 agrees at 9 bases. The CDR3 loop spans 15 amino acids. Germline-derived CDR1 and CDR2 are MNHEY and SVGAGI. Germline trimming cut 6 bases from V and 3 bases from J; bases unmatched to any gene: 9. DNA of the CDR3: TGTGCCAGCAGACCGACCGGGACAGGGCACTACGAGCAGTACTTC. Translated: CASRPTGTGHYEQYF.

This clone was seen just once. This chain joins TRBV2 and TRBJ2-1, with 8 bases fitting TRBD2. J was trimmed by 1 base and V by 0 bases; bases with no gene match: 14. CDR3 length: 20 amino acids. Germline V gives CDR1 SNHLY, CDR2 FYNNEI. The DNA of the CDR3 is TGTGCCAGCAGTGAAGCGACCTTTCCAAGCGGGAGTAAGTCCTACAATGAGCAGTTCTTC. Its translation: CASSEATFPSGSKSYNEQFF. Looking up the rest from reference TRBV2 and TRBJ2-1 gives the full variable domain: EPEVTQTPSHQVTQMGQEVILRCVPISNHLYFYWYRQILGQKVEFLVSFYNNEISEKSEIFDDQFSVERPDGSNFTLKIRSTKLEDSAMYFCASSEATFPSGSKSYNEQFFGPGTRLTVL.

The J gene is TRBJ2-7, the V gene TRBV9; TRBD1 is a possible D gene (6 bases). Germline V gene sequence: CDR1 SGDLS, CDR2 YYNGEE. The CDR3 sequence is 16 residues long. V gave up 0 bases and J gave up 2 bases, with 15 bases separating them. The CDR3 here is CASSVVGGATPYEQYF. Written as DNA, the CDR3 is TGTGCCAGCAGCGTAGTAGGGGGAGCTACCCCCTACGAGCAGTACTTC.

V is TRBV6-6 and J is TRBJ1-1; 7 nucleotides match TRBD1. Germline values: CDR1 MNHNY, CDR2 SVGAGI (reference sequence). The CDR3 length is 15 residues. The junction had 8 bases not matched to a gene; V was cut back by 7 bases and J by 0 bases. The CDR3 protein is CASTIPGQLNTEAFF. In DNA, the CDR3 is TGTGCCAGCACCATTCCGGGACAGTTGAACACTGAAGCTTTCTTT.

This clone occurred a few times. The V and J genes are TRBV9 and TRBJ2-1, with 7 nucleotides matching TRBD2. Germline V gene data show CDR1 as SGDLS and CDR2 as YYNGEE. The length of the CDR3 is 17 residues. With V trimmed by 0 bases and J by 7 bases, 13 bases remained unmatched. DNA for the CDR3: TGTGCCAGCAGCGTAGCTGGTGGGACTACCAGGAGGAATGAGCAGTTCTTC. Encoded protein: CASSVAGGTTRRNEQFF. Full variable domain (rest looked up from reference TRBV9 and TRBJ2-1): DSGVTQTPKHLITATGQRVTLRCSPRSGDLSVYWYQQSLDQGLQFLIQYYNGEERAKGNILERFSAQQFPDLHSELNLSSLELGDSALYFCASSVAGGTTRRNEQFFGPGTRLTVL.

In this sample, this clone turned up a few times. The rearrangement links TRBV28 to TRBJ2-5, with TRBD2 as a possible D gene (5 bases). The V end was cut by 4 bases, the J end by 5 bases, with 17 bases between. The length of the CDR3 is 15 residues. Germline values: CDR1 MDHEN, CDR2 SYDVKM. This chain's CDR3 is CASSSGRELEETQYF. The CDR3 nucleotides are TGTGCCAGCAGTTCCGGAAGGGAGCTTGAGGAGACCCAGTACTTC. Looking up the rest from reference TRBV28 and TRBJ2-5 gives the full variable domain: DVKVTQSSRYLVKRTGEKVFLECVQDMDHENMFWYRQDPGLGLRLIYFSYDVKMKEKGDIPEGYSVSREKKERFSLILESASTNQTSMYLCASSSGRELEETQYFGPGTRLLVL.

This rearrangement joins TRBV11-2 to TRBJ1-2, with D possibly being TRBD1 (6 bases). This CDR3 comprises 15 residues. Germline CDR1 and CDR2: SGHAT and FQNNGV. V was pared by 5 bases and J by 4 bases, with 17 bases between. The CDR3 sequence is CASSPLRGGSYGYTF. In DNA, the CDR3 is TGTGCCAGCAGCCCACTCCGGGGGGGCAGCTATGGCTACACCTTC.

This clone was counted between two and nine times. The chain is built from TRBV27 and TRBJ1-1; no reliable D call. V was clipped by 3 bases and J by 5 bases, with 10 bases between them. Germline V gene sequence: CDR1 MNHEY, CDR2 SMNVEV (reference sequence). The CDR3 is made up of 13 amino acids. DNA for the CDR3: TGTGCCAGCAGTTTCCGGGTGCAGACTGAAGCTTTCTTT. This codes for CASSFRVQTEAFF.

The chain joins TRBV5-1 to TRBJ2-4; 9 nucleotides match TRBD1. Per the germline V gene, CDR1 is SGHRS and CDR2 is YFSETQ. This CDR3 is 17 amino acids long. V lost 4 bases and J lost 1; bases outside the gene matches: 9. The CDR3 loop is CASSDTGGPSAKNIQYF. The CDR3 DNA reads TGCGCCAGCAGCGATACAGGGGGCCCCTCGGCCAAAAACATTCAGTACTTC.

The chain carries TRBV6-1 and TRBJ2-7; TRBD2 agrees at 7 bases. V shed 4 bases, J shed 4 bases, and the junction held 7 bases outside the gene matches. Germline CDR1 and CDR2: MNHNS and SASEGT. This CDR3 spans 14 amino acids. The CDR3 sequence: CASSVAGVGYEQYF. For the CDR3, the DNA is TGTGCCAGCAGTGTGGCGGGAGTAGGGTACGAGCAGTACTTC.

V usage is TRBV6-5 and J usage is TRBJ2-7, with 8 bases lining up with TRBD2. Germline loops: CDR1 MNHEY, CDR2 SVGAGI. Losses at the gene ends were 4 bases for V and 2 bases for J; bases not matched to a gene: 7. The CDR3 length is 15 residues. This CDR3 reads CASSCWSGGTYEQYF. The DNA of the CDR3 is TGTGCCAGCAGTTGCTGGAGCGGGGGCACCTACGAGCAGTACTTC.

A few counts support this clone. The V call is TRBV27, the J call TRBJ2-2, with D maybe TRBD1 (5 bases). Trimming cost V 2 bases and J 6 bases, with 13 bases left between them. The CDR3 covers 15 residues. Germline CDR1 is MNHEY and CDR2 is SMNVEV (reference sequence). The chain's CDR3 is CASSLLRVEPGELFF. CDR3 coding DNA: TGTGCCAGCAGTTTACTCAGGGTTGAACCCGGGGAGCTGTTTTTT.

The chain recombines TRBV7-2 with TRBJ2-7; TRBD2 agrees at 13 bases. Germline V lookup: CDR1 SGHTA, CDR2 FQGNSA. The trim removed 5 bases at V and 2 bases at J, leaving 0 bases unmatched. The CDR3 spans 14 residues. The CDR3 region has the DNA TGTGCCAGCAGCGGACTAGCGGGGGCCTACGAGCAGTACTTC. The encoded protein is CASSGLAGAYEQYF.

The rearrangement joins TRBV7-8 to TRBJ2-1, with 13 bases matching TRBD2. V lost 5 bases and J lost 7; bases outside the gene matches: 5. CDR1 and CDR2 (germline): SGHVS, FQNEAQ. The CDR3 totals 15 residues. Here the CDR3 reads CASSIPTSGRNEQFF. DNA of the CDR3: TGTGCCAGCAGCATCCCGACTAGCGGGAGGAATGAGCAGTTCTTC.

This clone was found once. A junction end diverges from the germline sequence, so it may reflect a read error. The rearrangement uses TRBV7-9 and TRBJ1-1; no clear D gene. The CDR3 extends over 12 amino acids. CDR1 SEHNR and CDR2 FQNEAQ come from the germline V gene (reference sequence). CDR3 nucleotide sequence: TGTTCCAGCAGTCCTAGTGGATCTGAAGCTTTCTTT. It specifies CSSSPSGSEAFF.

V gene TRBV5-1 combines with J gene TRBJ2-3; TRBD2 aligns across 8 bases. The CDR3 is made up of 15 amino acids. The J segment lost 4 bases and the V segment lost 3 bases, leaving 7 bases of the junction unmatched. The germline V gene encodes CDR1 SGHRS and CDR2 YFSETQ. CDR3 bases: TGCGCCAGCAGCTCAGGGACTAGTAGGGCAGATACGCAGTATTTT. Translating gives CASSSGTSRADTQYF.

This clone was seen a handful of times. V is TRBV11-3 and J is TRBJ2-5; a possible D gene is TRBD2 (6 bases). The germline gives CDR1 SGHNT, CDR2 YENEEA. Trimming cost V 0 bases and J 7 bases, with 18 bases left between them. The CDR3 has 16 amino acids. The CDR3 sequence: CASSLEEVVVGGTQYF. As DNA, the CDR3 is TGTGCCAGCAGCTTAGAAGAGGTGGTTGTCGGGGGGACCCAGTACTTC.

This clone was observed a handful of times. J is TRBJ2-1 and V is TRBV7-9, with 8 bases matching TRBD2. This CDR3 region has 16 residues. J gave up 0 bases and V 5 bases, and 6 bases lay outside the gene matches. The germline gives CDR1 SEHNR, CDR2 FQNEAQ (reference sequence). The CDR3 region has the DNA TGTGCCAGCAGCCCACAGAGCGGGAGCTCCTACAATGAGCAGTTCTTC. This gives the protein CASSPQSGSSYNEQFF.

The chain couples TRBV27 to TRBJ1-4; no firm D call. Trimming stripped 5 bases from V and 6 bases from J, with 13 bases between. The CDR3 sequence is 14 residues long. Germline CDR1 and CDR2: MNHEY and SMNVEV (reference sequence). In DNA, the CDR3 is TGTGCCAGCAGTCCACTTGGGCAGGATGAAAAACTGTTTTTT. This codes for CASSPLGQDEKLFF.

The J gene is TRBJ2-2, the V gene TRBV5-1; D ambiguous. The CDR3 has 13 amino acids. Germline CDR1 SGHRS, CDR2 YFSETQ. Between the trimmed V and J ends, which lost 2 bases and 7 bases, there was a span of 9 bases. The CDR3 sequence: CASSFPGNGELFF. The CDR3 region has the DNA TGCGCCAGCAGCTTCCCAGGAAACGGGGAGCTGTTTTTT.

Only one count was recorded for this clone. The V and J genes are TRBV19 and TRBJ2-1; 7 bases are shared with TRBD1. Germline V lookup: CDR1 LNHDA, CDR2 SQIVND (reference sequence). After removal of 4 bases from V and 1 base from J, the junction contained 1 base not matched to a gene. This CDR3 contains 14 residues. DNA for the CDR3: TGTGCCAGTAGTAGGGGACAGTCCTACAATGAGCAGTTCTTC. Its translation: CASSRGQSYNEQFF. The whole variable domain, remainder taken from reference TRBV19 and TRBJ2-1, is DGGITQSPKYLFRKEGQNVTLSCEQNLNHDAMYWYRQDPGQGLRLIYYSQIVNDFQKGDIAEGYSVSREKKESFPLTVTSAQKNPTAFYLCASSRGQSYNEQFFGPGTRLTVL.

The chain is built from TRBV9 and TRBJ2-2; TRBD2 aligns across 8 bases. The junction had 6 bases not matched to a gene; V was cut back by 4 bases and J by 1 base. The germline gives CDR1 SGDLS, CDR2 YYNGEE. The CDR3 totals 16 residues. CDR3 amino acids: CASSFGLAVNTGELFF. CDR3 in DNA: TGTGCCAGCAGCTTTGGACTAGCAGTGAACACCGGGGAGCTGTTTTTT.

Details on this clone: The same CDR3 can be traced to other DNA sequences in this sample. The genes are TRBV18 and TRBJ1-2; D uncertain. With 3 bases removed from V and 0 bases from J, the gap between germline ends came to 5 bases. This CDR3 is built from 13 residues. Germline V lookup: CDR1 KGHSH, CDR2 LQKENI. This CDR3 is CASSPGTNYGYTF. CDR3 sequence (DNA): TGTGCCAGCTCACCCGGGACTAACTATGGCTACACCTTC.

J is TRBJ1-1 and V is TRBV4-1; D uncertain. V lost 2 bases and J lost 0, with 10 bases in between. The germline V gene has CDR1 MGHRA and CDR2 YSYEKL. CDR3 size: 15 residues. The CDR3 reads CASSQYTAMNTEAFF. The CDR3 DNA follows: TGCGCCAGCAGCCAATACACAGCCATGAACACTGAAGCTTTCTTT.

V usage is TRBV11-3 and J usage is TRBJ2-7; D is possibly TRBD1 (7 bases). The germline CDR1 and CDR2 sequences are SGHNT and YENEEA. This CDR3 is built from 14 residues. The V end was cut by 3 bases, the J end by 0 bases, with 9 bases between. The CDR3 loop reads CASSFRGDSYEQYF. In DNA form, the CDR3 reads TGTGCCAGCAGCTTCAGGGGGGACTCCTACGAGCAGTACTTC.

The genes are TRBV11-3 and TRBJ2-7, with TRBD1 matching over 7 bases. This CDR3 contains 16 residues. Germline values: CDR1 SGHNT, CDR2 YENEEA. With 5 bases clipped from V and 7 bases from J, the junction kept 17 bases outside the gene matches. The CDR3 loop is CASSPRPETGSGEQYF. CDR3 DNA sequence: TGTGCCAGCAGCCCCCGGCCGGAGACAGGGTCGGGAGAGCAGTACTTC.

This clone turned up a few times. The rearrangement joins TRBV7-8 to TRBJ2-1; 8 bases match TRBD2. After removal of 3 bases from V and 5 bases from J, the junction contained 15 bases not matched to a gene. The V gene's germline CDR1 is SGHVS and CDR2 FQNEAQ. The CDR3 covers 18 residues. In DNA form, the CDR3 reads TGTGCCAGCAGCTTCCCAGTGACCGCGGGAGGATGGGACAATGAGCAGTTCTTC. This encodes CASSFPVTAGGWDNEQFF.

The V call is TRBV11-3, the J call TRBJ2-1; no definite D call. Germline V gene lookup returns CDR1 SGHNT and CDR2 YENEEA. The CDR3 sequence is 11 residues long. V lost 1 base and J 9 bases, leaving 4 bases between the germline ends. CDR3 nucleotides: TGTGCCAGCAGCTTAGCCGGTGAGCAGTTCTTC. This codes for CASSLAGEQFF. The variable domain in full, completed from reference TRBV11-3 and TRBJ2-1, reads EAGVVQSPRYKIIEKKQPVAFWCNPISGHNTLYWYLQNLGQGPELLIRYENEEAVDDSQLPKDRFSAERLKGVDSTLKIQPAELGDSAVYLCASSLAGEQFFGPGTRLTVL.

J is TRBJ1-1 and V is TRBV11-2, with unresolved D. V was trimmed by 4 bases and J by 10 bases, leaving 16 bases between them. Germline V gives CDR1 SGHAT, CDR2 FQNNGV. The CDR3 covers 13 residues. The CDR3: CASSSRHLVSAFF. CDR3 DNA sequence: TGTGCCAGCAGCTCCCGACATTTGGTTTCAGCTTTCTTT.

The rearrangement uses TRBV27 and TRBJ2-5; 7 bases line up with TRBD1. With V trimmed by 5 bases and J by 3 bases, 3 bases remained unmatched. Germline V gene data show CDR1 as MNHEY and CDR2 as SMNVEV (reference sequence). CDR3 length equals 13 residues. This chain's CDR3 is CASSLQGEETQYF. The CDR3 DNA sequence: TGTGCCAGCAGTCTCCAGGGGGAAGAGACCCAGTACTTC.